These T cell receptor beta chains were read from a single sample in a study of Graves' ophthalmopathy and Graves' hyperthyroidism. TCRdb fed the multiplex PCR reads into MiXCR, producing one record per CDR3 protein. The repertoire has approximately 500,000 distinct CDR3 sequences, under 15% of them found once; the top ten carry about 10%. The sample was blood. The source of these receptors is a woman under 40 with Graves' ophthalmopathy. Each CDR3 is given with its conserved first and last residue. The order of the fields is V gene, J gene, D gene, clone size, CDR3 DNA, CDR3 protein. A D gene is named only where the DNA matches it firmly. Part of the rows lack a size; the others show once, few, many or a class for expanded clones.

TRBV3-1	TRBJ1-1	TRBD1	-	TGTGCCAGCAGCCATCCGGGGGGGACAGGGACGTCCCAAGCTTTCTTT	CASSHPGGTGTSQAFF
TRBV30	TRBJ2-7	-	few	TGTGCCTGGAGGAGGGCAGGAGGATACGAGCAGTACTTC	CAWRRAGGYEQYF
TRBV7-2	TRBJ2-4	-	many	TGTGCCAGCAGCCCCCGGACAGAAAACATTCAGTACTTC	CASSPRTENIQYF
TRBV28	TRBJ2-5	-	many	TGTGCCAGCAGTTTTAGAGACACCGACCGAGAGACCCAGTACTTC	CASSFRDTDRETQYF
TRBV6-1	TRBJ2-7	-	few	TGTGCCAGCACCAACAAACGTGGGGCGTTCCACTACGAGCAGTACTTC	CASTNKRGAFHYEQYF
TRBV5-1	TRBJ1-2	-	few	TGCGCCGGCAGCCCCTCCTATGGTCAATATGGCTACACCTTC	CAGSPSYGQYGYTF
TRBV3-1	TRBJ1-1	-	-	TGTGCCAGCAGACATTGGACAACGAACACTGAAGCTTTCTTT	CASRHWTTNTEAFF
TRBV6-4	TRBJ2-2	TRBD1	-	TGTGCCAGCAGTCCTGGACAGGGGTACACCGGGGAGCTGTGTTTT	CASSPGQGYTGELCF
TRBV5-1	TRBJ1-1	-	many	TGCGCCAGCAGCCTCCAGGCCGTCCGCGTAAACACTGAAGCTTTCTTT	CASSLQAVRVNTEAFF
TRBV5-1	TRBJ2-5	-	many	TGCGCCAGCAGCTTGAACGGCCAAGAGACCCAGTACTTC	CASSLNGQETQYF